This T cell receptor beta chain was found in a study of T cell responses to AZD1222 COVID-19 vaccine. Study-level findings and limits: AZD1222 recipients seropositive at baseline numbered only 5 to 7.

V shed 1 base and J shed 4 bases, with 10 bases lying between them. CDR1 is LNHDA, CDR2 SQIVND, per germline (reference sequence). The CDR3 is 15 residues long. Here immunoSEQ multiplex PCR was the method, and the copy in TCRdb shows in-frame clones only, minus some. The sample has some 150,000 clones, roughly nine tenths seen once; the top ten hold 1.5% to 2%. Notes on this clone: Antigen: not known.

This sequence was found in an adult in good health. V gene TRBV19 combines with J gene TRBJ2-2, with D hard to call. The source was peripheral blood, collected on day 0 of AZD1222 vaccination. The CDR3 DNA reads TGTGCCAGTAGTATAGGAGTACAGACCACCGGGGAGCTGTTTTTT. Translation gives CASSIGVQTTGELFF.